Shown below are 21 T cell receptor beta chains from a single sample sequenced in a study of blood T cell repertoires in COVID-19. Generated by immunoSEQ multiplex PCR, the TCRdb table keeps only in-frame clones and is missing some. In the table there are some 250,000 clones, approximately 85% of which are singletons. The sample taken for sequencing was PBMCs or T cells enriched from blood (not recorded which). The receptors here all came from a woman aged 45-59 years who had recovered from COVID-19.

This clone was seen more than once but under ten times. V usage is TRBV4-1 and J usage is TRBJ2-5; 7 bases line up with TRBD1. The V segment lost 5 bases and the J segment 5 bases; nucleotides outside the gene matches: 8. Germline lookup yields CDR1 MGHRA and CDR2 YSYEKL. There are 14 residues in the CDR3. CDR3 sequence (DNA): TGCGCCAGCAGCATAACAGGGGTCGGGGAGACCCAGTACTTC. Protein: CASSITGVGETQYF.

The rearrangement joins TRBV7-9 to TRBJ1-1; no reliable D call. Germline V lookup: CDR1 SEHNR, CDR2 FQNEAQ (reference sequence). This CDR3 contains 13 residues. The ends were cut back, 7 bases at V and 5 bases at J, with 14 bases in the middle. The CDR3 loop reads CASMSRGITEAFF. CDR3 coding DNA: TGTGCCAGCATGAGCCGAGGTATAACTGAAGCTTTCTTT.

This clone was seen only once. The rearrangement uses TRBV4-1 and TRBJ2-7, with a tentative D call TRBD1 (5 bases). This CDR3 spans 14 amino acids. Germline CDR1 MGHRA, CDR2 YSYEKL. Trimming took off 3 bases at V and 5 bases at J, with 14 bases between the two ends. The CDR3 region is CASSQSTRVNEQYF. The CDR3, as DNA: TGCGCCAGCAGCCAGTCTACCAGGGTTAACGAGCAGTACTTC.

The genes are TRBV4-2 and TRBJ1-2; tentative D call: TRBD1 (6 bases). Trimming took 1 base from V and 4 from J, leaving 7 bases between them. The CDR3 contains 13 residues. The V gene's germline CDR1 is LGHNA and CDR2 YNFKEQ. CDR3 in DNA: TGTGCCAGCAGCCAAGCCAGGGGCTATGGCTACACCTTC. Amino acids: CASSQARGYGYTF.

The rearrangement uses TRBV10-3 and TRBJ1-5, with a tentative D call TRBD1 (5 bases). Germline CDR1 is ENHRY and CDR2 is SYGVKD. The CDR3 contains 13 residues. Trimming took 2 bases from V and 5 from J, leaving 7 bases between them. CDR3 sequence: CAISEGGDQPQHF. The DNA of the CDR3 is TGTGCCATCAGTGAGGGGGGGGATCAGCCCCAGCATTTT.

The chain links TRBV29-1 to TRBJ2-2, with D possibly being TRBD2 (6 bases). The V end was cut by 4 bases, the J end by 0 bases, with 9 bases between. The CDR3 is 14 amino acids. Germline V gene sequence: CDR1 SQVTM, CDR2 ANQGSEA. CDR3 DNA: TGCAGCGTTGCTCGCGGGACGAACACCGGGGAGCTGTTTTTT. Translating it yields CSVARGTNTGELFF.

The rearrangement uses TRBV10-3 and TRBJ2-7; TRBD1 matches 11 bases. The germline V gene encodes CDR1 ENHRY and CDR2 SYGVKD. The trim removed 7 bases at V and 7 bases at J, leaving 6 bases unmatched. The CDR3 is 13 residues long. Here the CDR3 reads CAITGTGGGEQYF. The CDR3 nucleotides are TGTGCCATCACTGGGACAGGGGGAGGAGAGCAGTACTTC.

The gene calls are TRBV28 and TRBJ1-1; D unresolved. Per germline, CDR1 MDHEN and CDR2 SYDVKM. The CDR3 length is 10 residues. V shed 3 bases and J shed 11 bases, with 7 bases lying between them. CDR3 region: CASSFESAFF. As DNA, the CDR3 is TGTGCCAGCAGTTTTGAGTCGGCTTTCTTT.

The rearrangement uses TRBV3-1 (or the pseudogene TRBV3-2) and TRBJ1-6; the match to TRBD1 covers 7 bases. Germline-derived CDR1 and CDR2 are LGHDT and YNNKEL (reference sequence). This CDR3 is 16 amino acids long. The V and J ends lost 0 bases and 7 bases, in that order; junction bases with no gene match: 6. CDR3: CASSQDTGTANSPLHF. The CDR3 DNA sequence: TGTGCCAGCAGCCAAGACACCGGGACAGCGAATTCACCCCTCCACTTT.

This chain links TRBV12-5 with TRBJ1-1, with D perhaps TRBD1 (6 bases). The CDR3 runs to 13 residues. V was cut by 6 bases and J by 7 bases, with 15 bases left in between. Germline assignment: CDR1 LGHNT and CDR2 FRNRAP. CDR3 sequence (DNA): TGTGCTAGTGGGTCGCAGGGGTTCGGTGAAGCTTTCTTT. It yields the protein CASGSQGFGEAFF.

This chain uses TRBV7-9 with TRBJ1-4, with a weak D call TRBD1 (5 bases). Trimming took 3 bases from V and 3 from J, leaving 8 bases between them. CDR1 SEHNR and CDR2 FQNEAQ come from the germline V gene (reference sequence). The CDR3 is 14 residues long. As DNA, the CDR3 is TGTGCCAGCAGCTTGAAGGGGCCTAATGAAAAACTGTTTTTT. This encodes CASSLKGPNEKLFF.

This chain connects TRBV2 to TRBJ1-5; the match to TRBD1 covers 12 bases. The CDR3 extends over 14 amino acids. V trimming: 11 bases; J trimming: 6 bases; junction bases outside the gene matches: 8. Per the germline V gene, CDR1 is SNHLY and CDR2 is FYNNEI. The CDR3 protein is CASSGTGGTQPQHF. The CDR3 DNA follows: TGTGCCTCATCCGGGACAGGGGGCACTCAGCCCCAGCATTTT.

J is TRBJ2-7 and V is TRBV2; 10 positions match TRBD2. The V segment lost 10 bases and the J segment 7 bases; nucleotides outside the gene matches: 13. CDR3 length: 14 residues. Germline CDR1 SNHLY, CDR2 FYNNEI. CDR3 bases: TGTGCCACCCAAAATTCCGGGACTAGCGTTGAGCAGTACTTC. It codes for CATQNSGTSVEQYF.

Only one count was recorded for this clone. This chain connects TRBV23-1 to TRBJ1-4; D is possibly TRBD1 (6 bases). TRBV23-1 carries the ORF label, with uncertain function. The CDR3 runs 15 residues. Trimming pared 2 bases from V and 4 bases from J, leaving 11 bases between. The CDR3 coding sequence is TGCGCCAGCAGTCAAACTACAGGGCATAATGAAAAACTGTTTTTT. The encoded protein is CASSQTTGHNEKLFF.

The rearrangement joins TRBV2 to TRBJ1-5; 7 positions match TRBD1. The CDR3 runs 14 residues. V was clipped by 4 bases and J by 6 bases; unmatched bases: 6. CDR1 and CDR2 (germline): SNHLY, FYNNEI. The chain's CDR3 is CASSAGSGGQPQHF. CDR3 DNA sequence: TGTGCCAGCAGTGCTGGGTCAGGGGGTCAGCCCCAGCATTTT. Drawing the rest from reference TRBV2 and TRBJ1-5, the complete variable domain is EPEVTQTPSHQVTQMGQEVILRCVPISNHLYFYWYRQILGQKVEFLVSFYNNEISEKSEIFDDQFSVERPDGSNFTLKIRSTKLEDSAMYFCASSAGSGGQPQHFGDGTRLSIL.

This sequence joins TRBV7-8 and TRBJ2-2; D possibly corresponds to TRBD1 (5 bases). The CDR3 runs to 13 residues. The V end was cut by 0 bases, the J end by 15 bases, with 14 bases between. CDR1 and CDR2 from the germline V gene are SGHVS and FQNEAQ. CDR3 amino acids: CASSLALGPGLFF. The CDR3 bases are TGTGCCAGCAGCTTAGCGTTGGGCCCAGGGTTGTTTTTT. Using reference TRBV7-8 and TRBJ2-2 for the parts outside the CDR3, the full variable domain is GAGVSQSPRYKVAKRGQDVALRCDPISGHVSLFWYQQALGQGPEFLTYFQNEAQLDKSGLPSDRFFAERPEGSVSTLKIQRTQQEDSAVYLCASSLALGPGLFFGEGSRLTVL.

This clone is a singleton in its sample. CDR3 nucleotides: TGTGCCAGCAGCGTAGCACTAGTCACAGATACGCAGTATTTT. It yields the protein CASSVALVTDTQYF. This chain joins TRBV9 and TRBJ2-3, with D possibly TRBD2 on 5 matching bases. This CDR3 spans 14 amino acids. V lost 0 bases and J lost 2, with 7 bases in between. Germline CDR1 reads SGDLS; CDR2 reads YYNGEE.

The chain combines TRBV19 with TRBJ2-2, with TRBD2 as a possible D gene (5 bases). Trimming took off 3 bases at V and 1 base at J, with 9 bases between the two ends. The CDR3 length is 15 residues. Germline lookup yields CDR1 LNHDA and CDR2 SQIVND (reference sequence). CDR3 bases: TGTGCCAGTAGTATGGCAGGAGGGAACACCGGGGAGCTGTTTTTT. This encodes CASSMAGGNTGELFF.

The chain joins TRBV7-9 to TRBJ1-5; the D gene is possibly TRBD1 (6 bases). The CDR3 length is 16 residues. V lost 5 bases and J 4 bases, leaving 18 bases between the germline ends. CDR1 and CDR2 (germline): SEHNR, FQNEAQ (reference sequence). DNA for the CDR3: TGTGCCAGCAGCCACGGGGGGGACACCAATAATCAGCCCCAGCATTTT. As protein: CASSHGGDTNNQPQHF.

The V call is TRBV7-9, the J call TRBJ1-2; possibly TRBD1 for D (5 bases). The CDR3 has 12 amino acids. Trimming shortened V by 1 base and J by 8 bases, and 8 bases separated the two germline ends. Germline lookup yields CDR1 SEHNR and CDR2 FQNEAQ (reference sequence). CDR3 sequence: CASSLEGLGYTF. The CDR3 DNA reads TGTGCCAGCAGCTTAGAGGGGTTGGGCTACACCTTC.

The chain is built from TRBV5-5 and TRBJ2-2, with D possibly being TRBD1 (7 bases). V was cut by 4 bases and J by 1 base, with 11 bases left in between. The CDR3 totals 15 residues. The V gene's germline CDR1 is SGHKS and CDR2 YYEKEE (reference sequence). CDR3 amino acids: CASSRGTVNTGELFF. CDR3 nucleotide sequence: TGTGCCAGCAGCCGCGGGACAGTGAACACCGGGGAGCTGTTTTTT. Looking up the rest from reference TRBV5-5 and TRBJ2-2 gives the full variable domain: DAGVTQSPTHLIKTRGQQVTLRCSPISGHKSVSWYQQVLGQGPQFIFQYYEKEERGRGNFPDRFSARQFPNYSSELNVNALLLGDSALYLCASSRGTVNTGELFFGEGSRLTVL.